This TCR beta chain was documented in a study of T cell responses to AZD1222 COVID-19 vaccine. Study-level background: Pooling of second doses given at about 4 or about 12 weeks was done. General study findings and limits: Targets within unmutated variant regions were reportedly found for nearly half of spike-specific TCRs. Spike-specific TCR depth and breadth grew after two AZD1222 doses.

The CDR3 runs 15 residues. Germline-derived CDR1 and CDR2 are SEHNR and FQNEAQ (reference sequence). On this clone: Its antigen is still unknown. Sequence at one end of the junction differs from germline and may be a read error.

Data came from immunoSEQ multiplex PCR; TCRdb stores just in-frame clones and leaves some out. This table has about 130,000 clones, 89% appearing once. V usage is TRBV7-9 and J usage is TRBJ2-5; TRBD2 matches at 15 bases. The sequencing used peripheral blood, collected on day 0 of AZD1222 vaccination. The TCR was taken from an adult in good health. This CDR3 reads CASSSYTGLAGGWNF. The CDR3 region has the DNA TGTGCCAGCAGCTCGTACACGGGACTAGCGGGAGGTTGGAACTTC. The entire variable domain, with the rest obtained from reference TRBV7-9 and TRBJ2-5, is as follows: DTGVSQNPRHKITKRGQNVTFRCDPISEHNRLYWYRQTLGQGPEFLTYFQNEAQLEKSRLLSDRFSAERPKGSFSTLEIQRTEQGDSAMYLCASSSYTGLAGGWNFGPGTRLLVL.